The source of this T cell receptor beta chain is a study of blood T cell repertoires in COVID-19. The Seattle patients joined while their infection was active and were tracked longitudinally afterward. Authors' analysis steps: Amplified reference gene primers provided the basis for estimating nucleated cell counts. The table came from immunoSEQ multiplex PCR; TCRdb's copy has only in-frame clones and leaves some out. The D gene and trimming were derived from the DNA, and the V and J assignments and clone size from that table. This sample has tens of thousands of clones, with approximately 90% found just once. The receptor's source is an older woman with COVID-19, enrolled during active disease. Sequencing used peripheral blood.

In DNA, the CDR3 is TGTGCCAGTAGTACAGGGGTAACGGGAAACACCATATATTTT. Protein sequence: CASSTGVTGNTIYF. The chain links TRBV19 to TRBJ1-3; tentatively, D is TRBD1 (6 bases). V lost 4 bases and J 4 bases, leaving 11 bases between the germline ends. The CDR3 spans 14 residues. Germline V gives CDR1 LNHDA, CDR2 SQIVND (reference sequence).